A single sample gave rise to the 28 T cell receptor beta chains below, sequenced in a study of metastatic and nonmetastatic thyroid tumors. TCRdb reprocessed the PCR reads using MiXCR. The data contain about 35,000 clones, around 28% of them singletons. Patients had received no treatment of any kind before thyroid surgery. Sequences were obtained from blood. These receptors were taken from a female donor with papillary thyroid cancer or a benign thyroid nodule (not recorded which). Some clones in this sample may be carry-over from other donors' samples.

V is TRBV5-1 and J is TRBJ2-7, with TRBD1 matching over 10 bases. V lost 4 bases and J lost 9; bases outside the gene matches: 7. The CDR3 runs 13 residues. Germline V CDR1 and CDR2: SGHRS, YFSETQ. The CDR3 bases are TGCGCCAGCAGCCCCGGACAGGGGGGAGGGCAGTACTTC. It is translated as CASSPGQGGGQYF. The full variable domain, its missing parts supplied by reference TRBV5-1 and TRBJ2-7, is KAGVTQTPRYLIKTRGQQVTLSCSPISGHRSVSWYQQTPGQGLQFLFEYFSETQRNKGNFPGRFSGRQFSNSRSEMNVSTLELGDSALYLCASSPGQGGGQYFGPGTRLTVT.

As regards this clone: This CDR3 fails to terminate in the conserved phenylalanine or tryptophan, so it likely reflects a read error. The chain is built from TRBV28 and TRBJ1-6, with no clear D. The CDR3 is made up of 15 amino acids. V was pared by 2 bases and J by 5 bases, with 10 bases between. Per germline, CDR1 MDHEN and CDR2 SYDVKM. The CDR3 spells CASSLLGQDNSPLHS. CDR3 coding DNA: TGTGCCAGCAGTTTACTAGGGCAGGATAATTCACCCCTCCACTCT.

V gene TRBV5-1 combines with J gene TRBJ2-7; D uncertain. The CDR3 is 14 amino acids. Germline-derived CDR1 and CDR2 are SGHRS and YFSETQ. V was clipped by 9 bases and J by 0 bases, with 16 bases between them. The CDR3 protein is CANRSGGSSYEQYF. The DNA for the CDR3 is TGCGCCAACAGATCGGGCGGCTCCTCCTACGAGCAGTACTTC.

This clone is categorized as medium-sized (0.01 to 0.1%). The chain recombines TRBV30 with TRBJ1-6, with 7 bases fitting TRBD1. Per germline, CDR1 GTSNPN and CDR2 SVGIG (reference sequence). V lost 0 bases, J lost 6 bases, and 5 bases stayed unmatched. The CDR3 sequence is 15 residues long. CDR3 loop: CAWSVQGGGNSPLHF. The CDR3 region has the DNA TGTGCCTGGAGTGTACAAGGGGGCGGTAATTCACCCCTCCACTTT.

This chain links TRBV18 with TRBJ2-7; D uncertain. CDR3 size: 14 residues. The germline gives CDR1 KGHSH, CDR2 LQKENI. V lost 4 bases, J lost 4 bases, and 14 bases lay in between. CDR3 sequence reads: CASSLARDRYEQYF. CDR3 nucleotide sequence: TGTGCCAGCTCACTGGCTCGAGACCGTTACGAGCAGTACTTC.

This chain connects TRBV6-1 to TRBJ2-7; 14 nucleotides match TRBD2. Looked up from germline, CDR1 is MNHNS and CDR2 is SASEGT. This CDR3 has 18 amino acids. The V gene end was trimmed by 7 bases and the J gene end by 2 bases; junction bases not matched to a gene: 13. Here the CDR3 DNA reads TGTGCCAGCATTGTCCCCAGGACTAGCGGGGGGCCAGCCTACGAGCAGTACTTC. It is translated as CASIVPRTSGGPAYEQYF.

This clone was recorded many times. The J gene is TRBJ2-5, the V gene TRBV14; D possibly uses TRBD1 or TRBD2 (5 bases each). Germline V gives CDR1 SGHDN, CDR2 FVKESK. The CDR3 is 15 residues long. V was cut by 3 bases and J by 0 bases, with 11 bases left in between. The DNA for the CDR3 is TGTGCCAGCAGCCAGCCACGGGGCTACCAAGAGACCCAGTACTTC. Translation: CASSQPRGYQETQYF.

This clone was seen many times. The J gene is TRBJ1-4, the V gene TRBV12-3 or TRBV12-4; D not certain. CDR3 length: 14 amino acids. The V gene lost 6 bases and the J gene lost 4 bases, with 12 bases spanning the gap. The CDR3: CASSSTDGNEKLFF. The CDR3 nucleotides are TGTGCCAGCAGCTCCACGGACGGTAATGAAAAACTGTTTTTT.

The chain combines TRBV7-9 with TRBJ1-4; 12 bases line up with TRBD1. V lost 5 bases to trimming and J lost 7 bases; unmatched junction nucleotides: 11. This CDR3 is built from 17 residues. The germline V gene encodes CDR1 SEHNR and CDR2 FQNEAQ (reference sequence). The CDR3 DNA reads TGTGCCAGCAGCCCACGGGACAGGGGGCCTTTGAGTGAAAAACTGTTTTTT. Translation: CASSPRDRGPLSEKLFF.

The CDR3 is CSAWRQFWGFF. CDR3 DNA sequence: TGCAGTGCTTGGCGACAGTTTTGGGGCTTCTTT. The J gene is TRBJ1-1, the V gene TRBV20-1; a possible D gene is TRBD1 (5 bases). Per the germline V gene, CDR1 is DFQATT and CDR2 is SNEGSKA (reference sequence). This CDR3 is built from 11 residues. V lost 5 bases to trimming and J lost 14 bases, with 18 bases between them.

The chain links TRBV6-5 to TRBJ2-7; D may be TRBD1 (6 bases). V was clipped by 2 bases and J by 3 bases, with 11 bases between them. The CDR3 totals 14 residues. Germline V lookup: CDR1 MNHEY, CDR2 SVGAGI. Here the CDR3 reads CASSYRPGVYEQYF. CDR3 nucleotides: TGTGCCAGCAGTTACCGCCCAGGGGTCTACGAGCAGTACTTC.

The chain employs TRBV9 and TRBJ2-3; perhaps D is TRBD1 or TRBD2 (6 bases each). Germline assignment: CDR1 SGDLS and CDR2 YYNGEE. The CDR3 runs 16 residues. Trimming shortened V by 0 bases and J by 3 bases, and 14 bases separated the two germline ends. As DNA, the CDR3 is TGTGCCAGCAGCGTAGTAGAGGGGGGTCGAACAGATACGCAGTATTTT. This gives the protein CASSVVEGGRTDTQYF.

This rearrangement joins TRBV10-3 to TRBJ1-5; D is perhaps TRBD1 (6 bases). The ends were cut back, 4 bases at V and 7 bases at J, with 17 bases in the middle. The CDR3 extends over 15 amino acids. CDR1 ENHRY and CDR2 SYGVKD come from the germline V gene. CDR3 loop: CAISGAPGAAQPQHF. For the CDR3, the DNA is TGTGCCATCAGTGGGGCACCGGGGGCAGCGCAGCCCCAGCATTTT.

The V gene is TRBV30, the J gene TRBJ1-2; maybe TRBD1 (5 bases). The V end was cut by 8 bases, the J end by 4 bases, with 23 bases between. Germline CDR1 and CDR2: GTSNPN and SVGIG (reference sequence). This CDR3 is built from 15 residues. The DNA for the CDR3 is TGTGCCCGGGACCCACCGGGACTGAGAACCTATGGCTACACCTTC. This codes for CARDPPGLRTYGYTF.

In its sample, this clone was seen many times. V is TRBV10-3 and J is TRBJ2-7, with 12 bases identical to TRBD2. The J segment lost 2 bases and the V segment lost 0 bases, leaving 2 bases of the junction unmatched. Germline CDR1 is ENHRY and CDR2 is SYGVKD. CDR3 length equals 16 residues. The DNA for the CDR3 is TGTGCCATCAGTGAGTCCGGACTAGCGGGGACCTACGAGCAGTACTTC. It translates to CAISESGLAGTYEQYF.

This clone was counted many times. The V and J genes are TRBV20-1 and TRBJ2-3, with D maybe TRBD2 (6 bases). V was clipped by 5 bases and J by 5 bases, with 17 bases between them. From germline, CDR1 is DFQATT and CDR2 SNEGSKA (reference sequence). This CDR3 comprises 14 residues. CDR3: CSAVLRSGLDTQYF. CDR3 DNA: TGCAGTGCTGTACTACGGAGCGGGCTAGATACGCAGTATTTT.

This chain connects TRBV7-3 to TRBJ2-1; 7 bases match TRBD1. The V gene's germline CDR1 is SGHTA and CDR2 FQGTGA. After removal of 1 base from V and 7 bases from J, the junction contained 7 bases not matched to a gene. This CDR3 has 15 residues. The CDR3 is CASSLIQGMMNEQFF. Written as DNA, the CDR3 is TGTGCCAGCAGCTTAATACAGGGGATGATGAATGAGCAGTTCTTC. Drawing the rest from reference TRBV7-3 and TRBJ2-1, the complete variable domain is GAGVSQTPSNKVTEKGKYVELRCDPISGHTALYWYRQSLGQGPEFLIYFQGTGAADDSGLPNDRFFAVRPEGSVSTLKIQRTERGDSAVYLCASSLIQGMMNEQFFGPGTRLTVL.

This clone was picked up many times. The chain combines TRBV19 with TRBJ2-1; no clear D gene. V was pared by 3 bases and J by 3 bases, with 6 bases between. CDR3 size: 13 residues. Germline lookup yields CDR1 LNHDA and CDR2 SQIVND (reference sequence). The CDR3: CASSIESYNEQFF. The DNA of the CDR3 is TGTGCCAGTAGTATCGAAAGCTACAATGAGCAGTTCTTC.

In this sample, this clone turned up many times. V usage is TRBV7-6 and J usage is TRBJ2-2; D ambiguous. Between the trimmed V and J ends, which lost 7 bases and 6 bases, there was a span of 9 bases. This CDR3 has 12 residues. Germline CDR1 reads SGHVS; CDR2 reads FNYEAQ. The CDR3 here is CASNRGAGELFF. In DNA, the CDR3 is TGTGCCAGCAATCGCGGAGCCGGGGAGCTGTTTTTT. The full variable domain, with the rest looked up from reference TRBV7-6 and TRBJ2-2, is GAGVSQSPRYKVTKRGQDVALRCDPISGHVSLYWYRQALGQGPEFLTYFNYEAQQDKSGLPNDRFSAERPEGSISTLTIQRTEQRDSAMYRCASNRGAGELFFGEGSRLTVL.

This clone has only a few counts. The junction and the germline gene differ at one end; a read error may be behind it. This chain uses TRBV10-2 with TRBJ2-3; tentative D call: TRBD1 (6 bases). The CDR3 sequence is 14 residues long. Per the germline V gene, CDR1 is WSHSY and CDR2 is SAAADI. The CDR3 DNA follows: TGCGCCAGCAGCCACGGGGCCAGGACAGATATGCAGTATTTT. Residues: CASSHGARTDMQYF.

This clone was observed a few times. V and J are TRBV27 and TRBJ1-5; no clear D gene. Between the trimmed V and J ends, which lost 4 bases and 4 bases, there was a span of 11 bases. CDR1 MNHEY and CDR2 SMNVEV come from the germline V gene (reference sequence). This CDR3 comprises 14 residues. The CDR3 loop reads CASSSRVGNQPQHF. The CDR3 region has the DNA TGTGCCAGCAGTTCTAGGGTTGGAAATCAGCCCCAGCATTTT.

This clone has ten or more counts. Compared with germline, one end of the junction differs, possibly owing to a read error. J is TRBJ1-1 and V is TRBV5-4; D uncertain. The CDR3 covers 14 residues. The germline V gene encodes CDR1 SGHNT and CDR2 YYREEE (reference sequence). CDR3 amino acids: CASRTEIVDTEAFF. For the CDR3, the DNA is TGCGCCAGCAGGACGGAGATTGTGGACACTGAAGCTTTCTTT.

This clone has only a few counts. The V gene is TRBV27, the J gene TRBJ1-2; a possible D gene is TRBD1 (5 bases). This CDR3 comprises 12 residues. The V end lost 2 bases, the J end lost 5 bases, and 6 bases lay between the germline ends. Germline CDR1 MNHEY, CDR2 SMNVEV (reference sequence). The CDR3 protein is CASSLQGYGYTF. The CDR3 region has the DNA TGTGCCAGCAGTTTACAGGGTTATGGCTACACCTTC.

This clone was recorded a few times. The chain is built from TRBV6-1 and TRBJ2-5, with D tentatively TRBD1 or TRBD2 (5 bases each). V gave up 11 bases and J gave up 5 bases, with 21 bases separating them. Germline assignment: CDR1 MNHNS and CDR2 SASEGT. This CDR3 is 14 amino acids long. The CDR3: CAGPYGTSSETQYF. Here the CDR3 DNA reads TGTGCCGGCCCTTACGGGACCTCGTCCGAGACCCAGTACTTC.

This clone was observed many times. The chain uses TRBV20-1 and TRBJ2-3; D unclear. Looked up from germline, CDR1 is DFQATT and CDR2 is SNEGSKA (reference sequence). This CDR3 is built from 14 residues. The V and J ends lost 3 bases and 1 base respectively, with 11 bases between them. The CDR3: CSARRGLGTDTQYF. The CDR3 DNA follows: TGCAGTGCTAGGAGAGGATTGGGCACAGATACGCAGTATTTT.

This clone came up once. This rearrangement joins TRBV11-2 to TRBJ1-3; TRBD1 aligns across 9 bases. Germline V gene lookup returns CDR1 SGHAT and CDR2 FQNNGV. The CDR3 consists of 16 residues. CDR3 DNA sequence: TGTGGAAGCAGCAAACAGGGGGCTAGCTCTGGAAACACCATATATTTT. It encodes CGSSKQGASSGNTIYF.

The chain combines TRBV20-1 with TRBJ2-5; 14 bases agree with TRBD2. Germline loops: CDR1 DFQATT, CDR2 SNEGSKA (reference sequence). The CDR3 consists of 17 residues. V lost 1 base to trimming and J lost 11 bases; unmatched junction nucleotides: 15. The chain's CDR3 is CSARGIGTSGGKGTQYF. In DNA, the CDR3 is TGCAGTGCTAGAGGTATTGGGACTAGCGGGGGAAAGGGTACTCAGTACTTC.

This clone was counted only a few times. The V and J genes are TRBV12-3 or TRBV12-4 and TRBJ2-1; 8 nucleotides match TRBD2. After removal of 6 bases from V and 3 bases from J, the junction contained 4 bases not matched to a gene. The CDR3 length is 14 residues. The CDR3 coding sequence is TGTGCCAGCAGGTGGCTAGCGGGCTACAATGAGCAGTTCTTC. It specifies CASRWLAGYNEQFF.